The TCR beta chain under discussion was sequenced for a study of cytomegalovirus exposure and HLA in healthy donors. As to this clone: Its matching antigen is unknown.

Whereas donors were nominally healthy upon sampling, unrecorded immune exposures were probable. Findings of the study overall: Accurate predictions that matched the HLA-A and HLA-B alleles of most subjects were reportedly made from TCR beta sequences. Several top significant clusters appeared, in a later analysis, to be linked to common viral pathogens.

Amplification used 60 Vbeta primers and 13 Jbeta primers. This table comes from immunoSEQ multiplex PCR, and its TCRdb copy is limited to in-frame clones, with some not included. The repertoire table contains about 60,000 clones. V lost 1 base to trimming and J lost 5 bases, with 10 bases between them. The germline gives CDR1 MNHNY, CDR2 SVGAGI (reference sequence). The CDR3 covers 14 residues. Input material: PBMCs. The chain carries TRBV6-6 and TRBJ2-3; D possibly corresponds to TRBD2 (6 bases). This TCR was sampled from a boy aged 10-17 years in good health and CMV-seronegative. CDR3 DNA: TGTGCCAGCAGTTACTTGCGGGGAAGAGATACGCAGTATTTT. It encodes CASSYLRGRDTQYF.